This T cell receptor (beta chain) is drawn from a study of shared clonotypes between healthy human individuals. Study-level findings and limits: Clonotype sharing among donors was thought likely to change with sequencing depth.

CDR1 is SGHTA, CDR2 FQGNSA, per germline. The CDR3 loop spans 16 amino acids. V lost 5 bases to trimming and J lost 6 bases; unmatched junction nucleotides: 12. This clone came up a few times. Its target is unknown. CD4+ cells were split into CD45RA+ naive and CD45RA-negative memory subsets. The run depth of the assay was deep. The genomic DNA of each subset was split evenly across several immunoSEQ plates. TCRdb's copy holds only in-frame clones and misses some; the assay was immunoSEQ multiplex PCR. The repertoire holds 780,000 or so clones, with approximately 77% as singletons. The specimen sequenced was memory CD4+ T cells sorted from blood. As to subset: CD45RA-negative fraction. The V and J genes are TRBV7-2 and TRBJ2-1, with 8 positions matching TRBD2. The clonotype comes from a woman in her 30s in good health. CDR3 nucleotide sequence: TGTGCCAGCAGCACCTACCTAGCGGGCTCAACCAATGAGCAGTTCTTC. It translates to CASSTYLAGSTNEQFF. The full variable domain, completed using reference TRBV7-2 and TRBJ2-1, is GAGVSQSPSNKVTEKGKDVELRCDPISGHTALYWYRQSLGQGLEFLIYFQGNSAPDKSGLPSDRFSAERTGGSVSTLTIQRTQQEDSAVYLCASSTYLAGSTNEQFFGPGTRLTVL.